These T cell receptor beta chains were read from a single sample in a study of molecular identifiers for immune sequencing clone quantification. TCRdb re-analysed the PCR reads in MiXCR, keeping a single row per CDR3 protein. The table lists nearly 650,000 distinct CDR3 sequences, over 25% of them singletons, with about 0.81% in the top ten. The sequencing input was naive CD8+ T cells from blood, with Jurkat cell RNA spiked in. The receptors were sampled from a human donor in good health. Some libraries in this study had Jurkat cell RNA spiked in. The CDR3 runs from the conserved cysteine through the conserved F or W. D genes are given only for firm matches. Clone size appears in some rows only: once, few, many, or a class for an expanded clone.

v_call: TRBV20-1; d_call: TRBD1; clone_size: few; j_call: TRBJ2-7; cdr3_nt: TGCAGTGCTAGCGACGAACAGGGGGCGATTCGATACGAGCAGTACTTC; cdr3_aa: CSASDEQGAIRYEQYF
v_call: TRBV19; d_call: -; clone_size: few; j_call: TRBJ1-5; cdr3_nt: TGTGCCAGTAGTCTGACGGGCGCTAGCAATCAGCCCCAGCATTTT; cdr3_aa: CASSLTGASNQPQHF
v_call: TRBV27; d_call: TRBD1; clone_size: -; j_call: TRBJ2-7; cdr3_nt: TGTGCCAGCAGGTATGGGACAGAGAATTTTTACGAGCAGTACTTC; cdr3_aa: CASRYGTENFYEQYF
v_call: TRBV10-2; d_call: -; clone_size: many; j_call: TRBJ2-3; cdr3_nt: TGCGCCAGCAGTTGGATGGGGGCCGGGGCAGATACGCAGTATTTT; cdr3_aa: CASSWMGAGADTQYF
v_call: TRBV6-2/TRBV6-3; d_call: TRBD2; clone_size: few; j_call: TRBJ2-1; cdr3_nt: TGTGCCAGCAGTTACGGGACTATCAATGAGCAGTTCTTC; cdr3_aa: CASSYGTINEQFF
v_call: TRBV30; d_call: -; clone_size: many; j_call: TRBJ1-4; cdr3_nt: TGTGCCTGGTCGACGGCCACCGGTGAAAAACTGTTTTTT; cdr3_aa: CAWSTATGEKLFF
v_call: TRBV28; d_call: -; clone_size: -; j_call: TRBJ2-7; cdr3_nt: TGTGCCAGCAGTCTCCCGACCCGGGATCCCTACGAGCAGTACTTC; cdr3_aa: CASSLPTRDPYEQYF
v_call: TRBV9; d_call: TRBD1; clone_size: -; j_call: TRBJ2-7; cdr3_nt: TGTGCCAGCAGCGTAGGACAGGGCCCACACTCCTACGAGCAGCACTTC; cdr3_aa: CASSVGQGPHSYEQHF
v_call: TRBV30; d_call: -; clone_size: -; j_call: TRBJ1-1; cdr3_nt: TGTGCCTGGTGTGTATTAGCCATGGGTGCCACTGAAGCTTTCTTT; cdr3_aa: CAWCVLAMGATEAFF
v_call: TRBV7-3; d_call: TRBD2; clone_size: few; j_call: TRBJ2-1; cdr3_nt: TGTGCCAGCAGCTCCCTAGCGGGTTCCTACAATGAGCAGTTCTTC; cdr3_aa: CASSSLAGSYNEQFF
v_call: TRBV30; d_call: TRBD2; clone_size: few; j_call: TRBJ2-3; cdr3_nt: TGTGCCTGGAGTGTGGGTAGCGGGAGCGAGGCAGATACGCAGTATTTT; cdr3_aa: CAWSVGSGSEADTQYF
v_call: TRBV7-8; d_call: -; clone_size: many; j_call: TRBJ1-2; cdr3_nt: TGTGCCAGCAGCTTATTAGGACAGTCCGTTTATGGCTACACCTTC; cdr3_aa: CASSLLGQSVYGYTF
v_call: TRBV27; d_call: -; clone_size: many; j_call: TRBJ2-7; cdr3_nt: TGTGCCAGCAGTTTAAAAGGGTCCTACGAGCAGTACTTC; cdr3_aa: CASSLKGSYEQYF
v_call: TRBV28; d_call: -; clone_size: -; j_call: TRBJ1-2; cdr3_nt: TGTGCCAGCGAAGGACCTCCCCGGGACCGTTTAAGATATGGCTACACCTTC; cdr3_aa: CASEGPPRDRLRYGYTF
v_call: TRBV9; d_call: -; clone_size: -; j_call: TRBJ2-5; cdr3_nt: TGTGCCAGCAGCGTAGAAGGGGGTGAAGAGACCCAGTACTTC; cdr3_aa: CASSVEGGEETQYF
v_call: TRBV20-1; d_call: -; clone_size: -; j_call: TRBJ1-6; cdr3_nt: TGCAGTGCGGGGTACATGGGATCACCCCTCCACTTT; cdr3_aa: CSAGYMGSPLHF
v_call: TRBV7-6; d_call: TRBD2; clone_size: few; j_call: TRBJ2-1; cdr3_nt: TGTGCCAGCAGCCTGAATATTCCGACTAGCGGGGGGGCCGCCAATGAGCAGTTCTTC; cdr3_aa: CASSLNIPTSGGAANEQFF
v_call: TRBV7-9; d_call: -; clone_size: many; j_call: TRBJ2-5; cdr3_nt: TGTGCCAGCAGCTTTAACAACCAAGAGACCCAGTACTTC; cdr3_aa: CASSFNNQETQYF
v_call: TRBV2; d_call: -; clone_size: -; j_call: TRBJ2-5; cdr3_nt: TGTGCCAGCAGGGCTGGGATGCTTGTAGAGACCCAGTACTTC; cdr3_aa: CASRAGMLVETQYF
v_call: TRBV27; d_call: -; clone_size: few; j_call: TRBJ2-6; cdr3_nt: TGTGCCAGCACGGGGTCTGGGGCCAACGTCCTGACTTTC; cdr3_aa: CASTGSGANVLTF
v_call: TRBV4-3; d_call: -; clone_size: many; j_call: TRBJ1-1; cdr3_nt: TGCGCCAGCAGCCAAGATGGGGTTAACACTGAAGCTTTCTTT; cdr3_aa: CASSQDGVNTEAFF
v_call: TRBV2; d_call: -; clone_size: many; j_call: TRBJ1-1; cdr3_nt: TGTGCCAGCAGTGATAGCAGGAACACTGAAGCTTTCTTT; cdr3_aa: CASSDSRNTEAFF
v_call: TRBV12-3/TRBV12-4; d_call: -; clone_size: -; j_call: TRBJ2-5; cdr3_nt: TGTGCCAGCAGTCCCCCGGACGGAACACGAGAGACCCAGTACTTC; cdr3_aa: CASSPPDGTRETQYF
v_call: TRBV20-1; d_call: TRBD1; clone_size: many; j_call: TRBJ1-1; cdr3_nt: TGCAGTGCTAGAGATGCGGGACAGGGGGAATTTTACGACACTGAAGCTTTCTTT; cdr3_aa: CSARDAGQGEFYDTEAFF
v_call: TRBV7-2; d_call: -; clone_size: many; j_call: TRBJ1-1; cdr3_nt: TGTGCCAGCAGCTTAGGTCCTATCTTGAACACTGAAGCTTTCTTT; cdr3_aa: CASSLGPILNTEAFF
v_call: TRBV6-2/TRBV6-3; d_call: -; clone_size: many; j_call: TRBJ2-6; cdr3_nt: TGTGCCAGCAGTTACACGGGGGTCCAAGCCAAGCCTAGCTCTGGGGCCAACGTCCTGACTTTC; cdr3_aa: CASSYTGVQAKPSSGANVLTF
v_call: TRBV3-1; d_call: -; clone_size: many; j_call: TRBJ1-1; cdr3_nt: TGTGCCAGCAGCCAGGGACCCCCGGGTACTGAAGCTTTCTTT; cdr3_aa: CASSQGPPGTEAFF
v_call: TRBV20-1; d_call: -; clone_size: -; j_call: TRBJ1-2; cdr3_nt: TGCAGTGCTAGAGATTTAGAGGCAGGCGGACTCGCCTATGGCTACACCTTC; cdr3_aa: CSARDLEAGGLAYGYTF
v_call: TRBV7-9; d_call: -; clone_size: many; j_call: TRBJ1-1; cdr3_nt: TGTGCCAGCAGCTTAGTAGGGGTCGGAACTGAAGCTTTCTTT; cdr3_aa: CASSLVGVGTEAFF
v_call: TRBV4-2; d_call: -; clone_size: many; j_call: TRBJ2-7; cdr3_nt: TGTGCCAGCAGCCAAGAAGCCGGCGGGGTCCCCTACGAGCAGTACTTC; cdr3_aa: CASSQEAGGVPYEQYF
v_call: TRBV7-9; d_call: -; clone_size: many; j_call: TRBJ2-7; cdr3_nt: TGTGCCAGCAGCCCGACAGGAAACTCCTACGAGCAGTACTTC; cdr3_aa: CASSPTGNSYEQYF